This TCR beta chain is from a study of shared clonotypes between healthy human individuals (dated by TCRdb to about 2020). Some background on the complete study: The cohort included a few men and a couple of women between 18 and 49 years of age. To increase sequencing depth and limit assay-specific biases, different laboratories used diverse techniques to prepare libraries and sequence TCR repertoires. To estimate repertoire size and how much clonotypes are shared between individuals, the study performed deep sequencing of blood TCR repertoires from roughly five healthy adults. Each donor's leukapheresis produced roughly between roughly 0.85 and 9.5 billion PBMCs. For each donor, three plates each were used for CD4 naive and CD4 memory, two plates were used for CD8 naive, and one plate was used for CD8 memory.

As for this clone: This receptor's antigen is unknown. Base-call qualities are not available, and no considerably larger clone is one nucleotide away.

Using the deep immunoSEQ assay, multiplex PCR amplified TCR CDR3 regions from genomic DNA. Extracted genomic DNA from each cell subset was distributed evenly across all wells of several immunoSEQ 96-well plates, and each plate was treated as a replicate. For sorted subsets, 200 ng of genomic DNA, equivalent to 25,000 to 35,000 T cell genomes, went into each replicate PCR. Purified libraries were measured with a Qubit 3.0 fluorometer, size-checked on a Bioanalyzer 2100, and measured again with the KAPA Library Quantification kit. Each immunoSEQ 96-well plate was sequenced on its own single-read 150-cycle Illumina NextSeq 550 flow cell. The source study handled its data this way. The immunoSEQ output contained only junctional sequences without quality scores, so filtering could not match that applied to full-length reads. Sequences were annotated with PyIR, a Python wrapper for IgBLAST v1.9, using IMGT germline references to assign V/J genes and CDR3. Reads with weak V/J assignments (E-value above 1e-6), missing CDR3, stop codons, out-of-frame junctions, or ambiguous translated residues were removed. V3J clonotypes were defined as sequences sharing an identical inferred V gene, J gene, and CDR3 amino acid sequence. Percentage overlap between repertoires was calculated by dividing the number of shared unique clonotypes by the size of the smaller repertoire. Three approaches were used to assess repertoire richness: RTK rarefaction, the Chao1 estimator, and Recon v2.1 estimates of unobserved clonotypes. Generation probabilities for all TCRbeta clonotypes obtained by the gDNA method from four donors were computed using OLGA. TCRdb took over this immuneACCESS table, retaining in-frame rearrangements with V and J assigned. Such tables are incomplete; in checked studies, under half of the missing clones stem from an unresolved V gene, and the remainder is unexplained. The V and J calls and clone size were taken over from that table, and D and trimming were inferred from the DNA. Counted in this sample were 2 million to 2.5 million clones; approximately 93% of them appeared once. Together, the top ten hold about 0.39% of the sample.

The donors were healthy, HIV-negative adults who had no recently reported acute infections or vaccinations. Every donor was a Caucasian adult residing in Nashville, Tennessee, USA. CD4+ T cells were enriched by magnetic negative selection, after which naive cells were positively selected on CD45RA and the negative fraction was taken as the memory subset. After blood collection by leukapheresis, PBMCs were isolated using Ficoll-Histopaque density gradient centrifugation and then cryopreserved in the vapor phase of liquid nitrogen. Analytical flow cytometry was used to check the purity and quantity of every magnetically sorted T cell population. Genomic DNA was isolated from each sorted fraction and quantified by UV absorbance on a Nanodrop 2000c. Study-wide conclusions, independent of this receptor: Only blood was sampled, and tissue TCR repertoires likely differ from those in blood. The small number of donors limited the genetic and exposure-history diversity represented. Clonotypes shared by all four sorted-subset donors showed higher generation probabilities than non-shared clonotypes. Sharing across a few donors was observed for about 5% of naive CD4, around 3.5% of naive CD8, around 2.5% of memory CD4, and about 0.4% of memory CD8 clonotypes. Even with the large sequencing depth, rarefaction of the sorted-subset datasets indicated that sequencing was incomplete. Naive subsets generally had larger estimated clonotype richness than memory subsets. Based on pairwise subsampling, the degree of clonotype sharing among donors was expected to be affected by sequencing depth.

CDR3 length: 15 amino acids, cysteine to phenylalanine. The CDR3 DNA has 45 bases and is translated from base 1. V has 4 bases trimmed and J has 6 bases trimmed; junction bases matching no gene number 9. CDR1 and CDR2 were assigned from the germline V gene as KGHSH and LQKENI. Rearrangement joined TRBV18 to TRBJ2-7, with TRBD1 identical over 10 junction bases. Sequencing was done on a sample of naive CD4+ T cells from PBMCs. The sample's cell subset or site label, in plain terms: CD45RA+ positively selected. The TCR was taken from a man aged 18 to 30 in good health. Some clones in this sample may be carry-over from other donors' samples. The DNA sequence reads TGTGCCAGCTCACTTCGACAGGGGGCGCTGGGCGAGCAGTACTTC. It codes for CASSLRQGALGEQYF.